This T cell receptor beta chain came from a study of T-cell memory formation after mild COVID-19 (dated by TCRdb to the early 2020s). Concerning the study at large: Most TCR sequence clusters were specific to one of the two donors. Longitudinal TCRalpha and TCRbeta repertoire sequencing tracked T-cell clones expanding and contracting after mild COVID-19 in a couple of donors. The cohort was made up of two young adult volunteers, one female and one male, who were previously healthy.

Ficoll-Paque density gradient centrifugation was used to isolate PBMCs. From the germline V gene, CDR1 is SQVTM and CDR2 is ANQGSEA. The cysteine opens and the phenylalanine closes a CDR3 of 13 amino acids. The CDR3 DNA has 39 bases and is translated from base 1. Trimming removed 4 bases from V and 5 bases from J, leaving 11 bases between the germline ends. Of note for this clonotype: Its binding antigen is unknown. Base qualities were left out, and no much larger clone turns up one base away.

The full study reports these points: The detection of some responding clones in pre-infection memory suggests that pre-existing cross-reactive memory T cells joined the SARS-CoV-2 response. Contracting CD4+ clones were found mainly in CM and EM memory subsets, while CD8+ clones were enriched in EMRA. The study included only a couple of mild cases, and larger cohorts that include severe cases with pre-infection samples were judged to be necessary. SARS-CoV-2 specificity of the second-wave clones peaking on day 37 was not confirmed. Clones that contracted from day 15 to 85 showed balanced CD4/CD8 phenotypes, whereas a second wave of clones that expanded from day 15 to 37 leaned towards CD4+.

Sequencer: Illumina NovaSeq 6000. cDNA libraries for TCRalpha and TCRbeta were prepared by 5'RACE using constant-segment primers, with sample barcodes and unique molecular identifiers added. RNA was extracted from every sample with Trizol reagent. The libraries were amplified in two PCR steps, and the second step added a second sample barcode and Illumina TruSeq adapters. The libraries were sequenced on an Illumina NovaSeq using 2 x 150 bp paired-end reads. The original pipeline was this. With migec v1.2.7, reads were demultiplexed and then collapsed into UMI-guided consensus sequences. With mixcr v2.1.11, UMI consensuses were aligned to TRA and TRB V and J templates and assembled into clonotypes. Expanded or contracted clonotypes were those called significant by both edgeR and NoisET, with noise models trained on biological replicates. For edgeR calls, the cutoffs were a false discovery rate-adjusted p below 0.01 and a log2 fold-change threshold of 1. As an exploratory analysis of dynamics, max-normalized trajectories of the 1000 most abundant clonotypes were examined by PCA with hierarchical clustering. Separately sequenced CD4+ and CD8+ repertoires were used to assign a CD4 or CD8 phenotype to each responding clone. The raw public data were reprocessed by TCRdb itself: fastp quality trimming at Q25, MiXCR clonotype calling, in-frame beta chains only. All rows with the same CDR3 protein become a single entry with the most common DNA and genes. The V and J calls come from TCRdb's annotation, not from the publication. The sample records approximately 210,000 distinct CDR3 sequences, 15% to 20% of which are singletons. Clones ranked in the top ten supply roughly 2.4% of the sample.

The rearrangement joined TRBV29-1 to TRBJ2-2; TRBD1 is perhaps the D gene, given 6 matching bases. The receptor comes from an adult woman who had mild COVID-19 (a few samples of this study predate the infection). The sample titles of this study are shuffled in the database, so cell type and time point are left out; the donor was told from shared clones. Source material: PBMCs or a T cell subset sorted from them (not recorded which). The CDR3: CSVARGRTGELFF. The sequenced DNA is TGCAGCGTTGCCAGGGGAAGAACCGGGGAGCTGTTTTTT.